The clone carrying this T cell receptor (beta chain) was observed many times. The target antigen is unknown. The entry originates in a study of T cells in Graves' hyperthyroidism and ophthalmopathy. Notes on the study in general: Blood also held most thyroid clonotypes expanded beyond 0.001.

Amplified TCR beta CDR3 regions derived from RNA transcripts. The HTBI set primed first-round TCR CDR3 RT-PCR. TCRdb independently ran MiXCR on the multiplex PCR reads; one entry per CDR3 protein. The data contain 270,000 or so distinct CDR3 sequences, approximately 14% of them singletons. The TCR comes from a woman in her forties or fifties with Graves' hyperthyroidism that later progressed to Graves' ophthalmopathy. Sequenced sample: blood.

Here the CDR3 DNA reads TGCGCCAGCAGCGTGACAGGGGAGAATGGCTACACCTTC. Its protein is CASSVTGENGYTF. The chain carries TRBV5-1 and TRBJ1-2; TRBD1 aligns across 8 bases. Trimming at V came to 4 bases and at J to 6 bases, leaving 5 bases not matched to a gene. The CDR3 length is 13 residues. CDR1 SGHRS and CDR2 YFSETQ come from the germline V gene. The complete variable domain, with remaining parts taken from reference TRBV5-1 and TRBJ1-2, reads KAGVTQTPRYLIKTRGQQVTLSCSPISGHRSVSWYQQTPGQGLQFLFEYFSETQRNKGNFPGRFSGRQFSNSRSEMNVSTLELGDSALYLCASSVTGENGYTFGSGTRLTVV.